One sample yielded the 6 T cell receptor beta chains listed below, sequenced in a study of beta chain features in type 1 diabetes. Expressed TCRB transcripts were sequenced because the isolated RNA had all been reverse transcribed beforehand. The table came from immunoSEQ multiplex PCR; TCRdb's copy has only in-frame clones and leaves some out. There are about 230,000 clones in the sample; 7.5% to 10% occur only once, and approximately 0.035% lies in the top ten. Sequenced material: naive CD4+ T cells from blood. These receptors came from a woman aged 18-29 years in good health.

A single count supports this clone. This rearrangement joins TRBV6-1 to TRBJ1-4; 9 nucleotides align to TRBD1. Losses at the gene ends were 2 bases for V and 4 bases for J; bases not matched to a gene: 2. CDR3 length equals 15 residues. The V gene's germline CDR1 is MNHNS and CDR2 SASEGT. CDR3 loop: CASSEPGQGNEKLFF. In DNA, the CDR3 is TGTGCCAGCAGTGAACCGGGACAGGGTAATGAAAAACTGTTTTTT.

The chain has TRBV19 and TRBJ1-5, with 9 bases identical to TRBD1. The CDR3 spans 13 residues. V shed 10 bases, J shed 2 bases, and the junction held 3 bases outside the gene matches. From germline, CDR1 is LNHDA and CDR2 SQIVND (reference sequence). The CDR3 loop is CAMGTGRNQPQHF. CDR3 sequence (DNA): TGTGCCATGGGGACAGGGCGCAATCAGCCCCAGCATTTT.

This clone was counted ten times or more. The V gene is TRBV6-6, the J gene TRBJ2-7, with D unclear. V shed 5 bases and J shed 0 bases, with 8 bases lying between them. Germline CDR1 and CDR2: MNHNY and SVGAGI (reference sequence). CDR3 size: 13 residues. CDR3 in amino acids: CASSPPSSYEQYF. CDR3 DNA: TGTGCCAGCAGTCCCCCTAGCTCCTACGAGCAGTACTTC.

This clone was seen a few times. The gene calls are TRBV5-4 and TRBJ2-7, with D uncertain. Germline CDR1 and CDR2: SGHNT and YYREEE (reference sequence). This CDR3 contains 11 residues. The V and J ends lost 3 bases and 3 bases respectively, with 4 bases between them. CDR3 DNA sequence: TGTGCCAGCAGCTCCAGCTACGAGCAGTACTTC. It codes for CASSSSYEQYF.

The chain recombines TRBV7-8 with TRBJ1-5; TRBD1 aligns across 7 bases. The CDR3 consists of 16 residues. Germline V lookup: CDR1 SGHVS, CDR2 FQNEAQ. Germline trimming cut 5 bases from V and 1 base from J; bases unmatched to any gene: 8. The CDR3 DNA follows: TGTGCCAGCAGCCCCGACAGGGCCAGAAGCAATCAGCCCCAGCATTTT. Translating gives CASSPDRARSNQPQHF.

The chain joins TRBV7-3 to TRBJ2-2; 8 bases agree with TRBD1. The CDR3 covers 14 residues. The germline CDR1 and CDR2 sequences are SGHTA and FQGTGA. The trim removed 4 bases at V and 6 bases at J, leaving 4 bases unmatched. CDR3: CASSSRTGSGELFF. The CDR3, as DNA: TGTGCCAGCAGCTCTAGGACAGGGTCCGGGGAGCTGTTTTTT.